The next 23 T cell receptor beta chains were all read from a single sample in a study of cytomegalovirus exposure and HLA in healthy donors. The PCR made use of 60 Vbeta and 13 Jbeta primers. Assay used: immunoSEQ multiplex PCR; TCRdb lists only in-frame clones, some missing. The table shows 100,000 to 150,000 clones, with roughly four fifths occurring only once. Sequencing was done on a sample of PBMCs. Source of these receptors: a woman in her forties or fifties in good health and CMV-seropositive.

The chain carries TRBV19 and TRBJ2-1, with TRBD2 identical over 9 bases. Trimming at V came to 6 bases and at J to 2 bases, leaving 5 bases not matched to a gene. Germline V gene data show CDR1 as LNHDA and CDR2 as SQIVND (reference sequence). This CDR3 is built from 15 residues. Here the CDR3 reads CASSLAGRTYNEQFF. As DNA, the CDR3 is TGTGCCAGTAGCCTAGCGGGGAGAACCTACAATGAGCAGTTCTTC.

The chain carries TRBV11-3 and TRBJ2-1; 8 bases fit TRBD2. CDR1 SGHNT and CDR2 YENEEA come from the germline V gene. The CDR3 contains 14 residues. V was clipped by 3 bases and J by 5 bases; unmatched bases: 3. The CDR3 nucleotides read TGTGCCAGCAGCTTGGGACTAGGTCACAATGAGCAGTTCTTC. It translates to CASSLGLGHNEQFF.

The V call is TRBV7-6, the J call TRBJ2-7; D is unclear. The germline V gene has CDR1 SGHVS and CDR2 FNYEAQ. The CDR3 length is 15 residues. Trimming shortened V by 5 bases and J by 3 bases, and 17 bases separated the two germline ends. In DNA form, the CDR3 reads TGTGCCAGCAGCCCGAATGGCGGAGCCTTCTACGAGCAGTACTTC. It codes for CASSPNGGAFYEQYF.

This chain uses TRBV5-1 with TRBJ2-5; the match to TRBD1 covers 7 bases. V gave up 4 bases and J gave up 7 bases; unmatched junction bases: 13. The length of the CDR3 is 15 residues. Germline CDR1 and CDR2: SGHRS and YFSETQ. The CDR3 nucleotides are TGCGCCAGCAGCCTCGGGACCGGGACAGTCCGGACCCAGTACTTC. It translates to CASSLGTGTVRTQYF.

This clone was observed a few times. The chain uses TRBV4-2 and TRBJ2-1, with a possible D match to TRBD2 (7 bases). Germline V gene sequence: CDR1 LGHNA, CDR2 YNFKEQ. The CDR3 contains 15 residues. With 4 bases removed from V and 5 bases from J, the gap between germline ends came to 15 bases. The CDR3 region is CASSPAGARDNEQFF. The CDR3 region has the DNA TGTGCCAGCAGCCCCGCGGGGGCTCGCGACAATGAGCAGTTCTTC.

This rearrangement joins TRBV29-1 to TRBJ1-2; 8 nucleotides align to TRBD1. The CDR3 sequence is 12 residues long. J was trimmed by 6 bases and V by 7 bases; bases with no gene match: 7. Germline V lookup: CDR1 SQVTM, CDR2 ANQGSEA. The CDR3 DNA is TGCAGCGCTGGGGGACAGGATGATGGCTACACCTTC. Translated, it gives CSAGGQDDGYTF.

This clone turned up a few times. The chain employs TRBV6-1 and TRBJ2-2, with D tentatively TRBD1 (5 bases). Trimming removed 2 bases from V and 2 bases from J, with 9 bases in between. CDR1 is MNHNS, CDR2 SASEGT, per germline. The CDR3 length is 15 residues. The CDR3 sequence: CASSEIRANTGELFF. CDR3 DNA sequence: TGTGCCAGCAGTGAAATCAGGGCTAACACCGGGGAGCTGTTTTTT.

The chain employs TRBV7-3 and TRBJ2-3, with 13 bases that match TRBD2. This CDR3 comprises 16 residues. V dropped 4 bases and J dropped 0; count of bases not matched to a gene: 1. Germline V gene data show CDR1 as SGHTA and CDR2 as FQGTGA. The CDR3: CASSSGLAGSTDTQYF. The CDR3 DNA reads TGTGCCAGCAGCTCGGGACTAGCGGGGAGCACAGATACGCAGTATTTT. The complete variable domain, with remaining parts taken from reference TRBV7-3 and TRBJ2-3, reads GAGVSQTPSNKVTEKGKYVELRCDPISGHTALYWYRQSLGQGPEFLIYFQGTGAADDSGLPNDRFFAVRPEGSVSTLKIQRTERGDSAVYLCASSSGLAGSTDTQYFGPGTRLTVL.

J is TRBJ2-7 and V is TRBV18; D unclear. CDR1 is KGHSH, CDR2 LQKENI, per germline. CDR3 length: 15 amino acids. V lost 0 bases and J 5 bases, leaving 14 bases between the germline ends. The CDR3 is CASSPPSGAYHEQYF. Written as DNA, the CDR3 is TGTGCCAGCTCACCACCCTCCGGAGCTTATCACGAGCAGTACTTC.

This clone was seen at least ten times. The rearrangement joins TRBV4-3 to TRBJ2-1; tentative D call: TRBD2 (6 bases). The CDR3 contains 16 residues. Germline V CDR1 and CDR2: LGHNA, YSLEER. V was shortened by 0 bases and J by 4 bases, with 13 bases between the two germline ends. CDR3 DNA sequence: TGCGCCAGCAGCCAAGAGGGGGGTCGTGATTACAATGAGCAGTTCTTC. Protein sequence: CASSQEGGRDYNEQFF.

CDR3 loop: CASSFGDTYYEQYF. CDR3 DNA: TGTGCCAGCAGCTTTGGGGACACCTACTACGAGCAGTACTTC. V usage is TRBV7-2 and J usage is TRBJ2-5; the D gene is possibly TRBD1 (6 bases). Near its end, the DNA agrees better with TRBJ2-7, so the J call may be wrong. This CDR3 is 14 amino acids long. The V gene's germline CDR1 is SGHTA and CDR2 FQGNSA.

The chain combines TRBV7-2 with TRBJ2-7; TRBD1 might be the D (5 bases). Trimming removed 7 bases at V and 5 bases at J, with 18 bases between. Per the germline V gene, CDR1 is SGHTA and CDR2 is FQGNSA. This CDR3 is built from 14 residues. DNA of the CDR3: TGTGCCAGCACCCGATGGAAGGGGATCGACGAGCAGTACTTC. Protein: CASTRWKGIDEQYF.

This clone was observed a handful of times. The V gene is TRBV7-8, the J gene TRBJ1-1; D may be TRBD1 (5 bases). Germline V gene sequence: CDR1 SGHVS, CDR2 FQNEAQ. There are 15 residues in the CDR3. Deletions cut 1 base from V and 4 bases from J, with 13 bases between. The CDR3 loop reads CASSLVGGMGTEAFF. The CDR3 DNA reads TGTGCCAGCAGCTTAGTGGGGGGAATGGGCACTGAAGCTTTCTTT.

This clone has a single count. The chain recombines TRBV7-9 with TRBJ2-3, with 8 bases matching TRBD1. Germline V gene sequence: CDR1 SEHNR, CDR2 FQNEAQ (reference sequence). V lost 2 bases, J lost 0 bases, and 4 bases stayed unmatched. The length of the CDR3 is 16 residues. In DNA form, the CDR3 reads TGTGCCAGCAGCTTAAGCAACAGGGGGAGCACAGATACGCAGTATTTT. The encoded protein is CASSLSNRGSTDTQYF. Looking up the rest from reference TRBV7-9 and TRBJ2-3 gives the full variable domain: DTGVSQNPRHKITKRGQNVTFRCDPISEHNRLYWYRQTLGQGPEFLTYFQNEAQLEKSRLLSDRFSAERPKGSFSTLEIQRTEQGDSAMYLCASSLSNRGSTDTQYFGPGTRLTVL.

This sequence joins TRBV4-2 and TRBJ2-5; D might be TRBD2 (5 bases). Looked up from germline, CDR1 is LGHNA and CDR2 is YNFKEQ. V lost 0 bases and J 1 base, leaving 15 bases between the germline ends. The CDR3 is 17 amino acids. CDR3 sequence (DNA): TGTGCCAGCAGCCAAGATGGACTGACAACGTTCCAAGAGACCCAGTACTTC. As protein: CASSQDGLTTFQETQYF.

J is TRBJ1-2 and V is TRBV28, with D possibly being TRBD1 (5 bases). The CDR3 sequence is 15 residues long. Germline CDR1 reads MDHEN; CDR2 reads SYDVKM. The ends were cut back, 3 bases at V and 3 bases at J, with 14 bases in the middle. DNA for the CDR3: TGTGCCAGCAGTTTCTCGGGTGGGGCAGACTATGGCTACACCTTC. It yields the protein CASSFSGGADYGYTF.

This clone was seen only a few times. The V call is TRBV4-1, the J call TRBJ1-6, with D perhaps TRBD1 (5 bases). Per germline, CDR1 MGHRA and CDR2 YSYEKL. The CDR3 runs to 19 residues. V dropped 0 bases and J dropped 9 bases, with 24 bases sitting between them. The CDR3 loop reads CASSQDLKGNYPDRSPLHF. DNA for the CDR3: TGCGCCAGCAGCCAAGATCTTAAGGGGAACTACCCGGATCGTTCACCCCTCCACTTT.

The chain joins TRBV19 to TRBJ1-5; D perhaps matches TRBD1 (6 bases). V was clipped by 1 base and J by 11 bases, with 15 bases between them. Germline CDR1 reads LNHDA; CDR2 reads SQIVND (reference sequence). This CDR3 comprises 14 residues. CDR3 sequence reads: CASSIAGALSSQHF. The CDR3 coding sequence is TGTGCCAGTAGTATAGCAGGGGCCTTATCGTCCCAGCATTTT.

The rearrangement uses TRBV7-9 and TRBJ1-3; D is perhaps TRBD1 (6 bases). The germline V gene has CDR1 SEHNR and CDR2 FQNEAQ (reference sequence). V gave up 5 bases and J gave up 0 bases, with 11 bases separating them. The CDR3 contains 15 residues. The CDR3 DNA is TGTGCCAGCAGCCCCACAGGGCTCTCTGGAAACACCATATATTTT. Its protein product is CASSPTGLSGNTIYF.

V gene TRBV10-1 combines with J gene TRBJ2-3; TRBD1 matches 7 bases. Germline assignment: CDR1 WNHNN and CDR2 SYGVQD (reference sequence). J lost 0 bases, V lost 1 base, and 7 bases had no gene match. CDR3 length: 17 amino acids. The chain's CDR3 is CASSEFGQATSTDTQYF. Written as DNA, the CDR3 is TGCGCCAGCAGTGAGTTCGGACAGGCGACTAGCACAGATACGCAGTATTTT.

The chain employs TRBV2 and TRBJ1-2; no definite D call. CDR1 SNHLY and CDR2 FYNNEI come from the germline V gene. Trimming pared 3 bases from V and 8 bases from J, leaving 7 bases between. This CDR3 is 11 amino acids long. This chain's CDR3 is CASSDRRGYTF. The CDR3 DNA follows: TGTGCCAGCAGTGACAGGAGGGGCTACACCTTC. Combining the CDR3 with reference TRBV2 and TRBJ1-2 gives the whole variable domain EPEVTQTPSHQVTQMGQEVILRCVPISNHLYFYWYRQILGQKVEFLVSFYNNEISEKSEIFDDQFSVERPDGSNFTLKIRSTKLEDSAMYFCASSDRRGYTFGSGTRLTVV.

This clone was found a few times. The V gene is TRBV27, the J gene TRBJ1-5; D remains unclear. Trimming cost V 1 base and J 6 bases, with 7 bases left between them. This CDR3 has 13 residues. Germline CDR1 and CDR2: MNHEY and SMNVEV (reference sequence). CDR3 in DNA: TGTGCCAGCAGTTTATTTTTGAGTCAGCCCCAGCATTTT. Its translation is CASSLFLSQPQHF.

The genes are TRBV10-3 and TRBJ2-2; 10 nucleotides match TRBD1. This CDR3 is 16 amino acids long. Germline lookup yields CDR1 ENHRY and CDR2 SYGVKD. J was trimmed by 0 bases and V by 6 bases; bases with no gene match: 4. The CDR3 reads CAIRRDRGTNTGELFF. The CDR3 DNA follows: TGTGCCATCAGGCGGGACAGGGGCACGAACACCGGGGAGCTGTTTTTT.